These 32 T cell receptor beta chains originate from one sample sequenced in a study of cytomegalovirus exposure and HLA in healthy donors. The PCR contained 60 Vbeta and 13 Jbeta primers. Libraries were prepared by immunoSEQ multiplex PCR; TCRdb keeps only in-frame clonotypes and omits some of them. This sample carries about 82,000 clones, under 80% of them seen once, and the ten largest clones take 10% to 15%. The sequenced sample was PBMCs. These receptors were collected from a human donor in good health.

V usage is TRBV5-4 and J usage is TRBJ2-7; D unclear. From germline, CDR1 is SGHNT and CDR2 YYREEE (reference sequence). Trimming took 0 bases from V and 0 from J, leaving 10 bases between them. The CDR3 is 15 amino acids. CDR3 sequence (DNA): TGTGCCAGCAGCTTGGTCCCAGGAAACTCCTACGAGCAGTACTTC. Amino acid sequence: CASSLVPGNSYEQYF.

J is TRBJ2-7 and V is TRBV19; D call uncertain. The germline V and J ends were trimmed by 2 bases and 3 bases, with 8 bases remaining between them. Germline V gives CDR1 LNHDA, CDR2 SQIVND (reference sequence). The CDR3 is 13 amino acids. The CDR3 sequence is CASSIQVDYEQYF. In DNA form, the CDR3 reads TGTGCCAGTAGTATACAGGTGGACTACGAGCAGTACTTC.

The genes are TRBV25-1 and TRBJ2-1; D uncertain. Germline-derived CDR1 and CDR2 are MGHDK and SYGVNS. V shed 3 bases and J shed 2 bases, with 8 bases lying between them. This CDR3 spans 14 amino acids. CDR3 bases: TGTGCCAGCAGTGATGTAAACACCTACAATGAGCAGTTCTTC. Translated: CASSDVNTYNEQFF. Full variable domain (missing parts from reference TRBV25-1 and TRBJ2-1): EADIYQTPRYLVIGTGKKITLECSQTMGHDKMYWYQQDPGMELHLIHYSYGVNSTEKGDLSSESTVSRIRTEHFPLTLESARPSHTSQYLCASSDVNTYNEQFFGPGTRLTVL.

There are many counts of this clone. The V call is TRBV6-5, the J call TRBJ1-1; weak D call: TRBD1 (6 bases). The CDR3 is 16 residues long. Per the germline V gene, CDR1 is MNHEY and CDR2 is SVGAGI. The V end was cut by 4 bases, the J end by 0 bases, with 15 bases between. The DNA of the CDR3 is TGTGCCAGCAGTTCCTACAGGGCCCACCTGAACACTGAAGCTTTCTTT. This translates into CASSSYRAHLNTEAFF.

This clone has just a few counts. The chain recombines TRBV6-1 with TRBJ1-1; D not resolved. Per germline, CDR1 MNHNS and CDR2 SASEGT. The CDR3 totals 13 residues. Trimming stripped 0 bases from V and 13 bases from J, with 15 bases between. The CDR3 bases are TGTGCCAGCAGTGAAGCGCCGGGGAGGCGGGTTTTCTTT. Residues: CASSEAPGRRVFF.

In nucleotides, the CDR3 is TGTGCCAGCACCACCACCGGGCGGGGGGAGGATACGCAGTATTTT. This translates into CASTTTGRGEDTQYF. The gene calls are TRBV13 and TRBJ2-3, with TRBD2 matching 8 bases. The J segment lost 6 bases and the V segment lost 7 bases, leaving 12 bases of the junction unmatched. CDR1 is PRHDT and CDR2 is FYEKMQ in the germline V gene (reference sequence). CDR3 length equals 15 residues.

This chain connects TRBV4-1 to TRBJ2-5; 10 nucleotides match TRBD2. Losses at the gene ends were 0 bases for V and 5 bases for J; bases not matched to a gene: 15. Germline V gene sequence: CDR1 MGHRA, CDR2 YSYEKL. There are 19 residues in the CDR3. CDR3 in amino acids: CASSQDIGLADLLAETQYF. The CDR3 coding sequence is TGCGCCAGCAGCCAAGATATAGGACTAGCGGACCTTCTTGCGGAGACCCAGTACTTC.

V is TRBV19 and J is TRBJ1-1; 7 bases match TRBD1. V gave up 0 bases and J gave up 5 bases; unmatched junction bases: 9. Per germline, CDR1 LNHDA and CDR2 SQIVND (reference sequence). The CDR3 covers 16 residues. The CDR3 DNA sequence: TGTGCCAGTAGTATAGACCCACAGGGGAGATCAACTGAAGCTTTCTTT. It is translated as CASSIDPQGRSTEAFF.

The V call is TRBV30, the J call TRBJ1-4, with TRBD1 identical over 10 bases. Trimming removed 5 bases from V and 2 bases from J; junction bases left unmatched: 11. Germline CDR1 is GTSNPN and CDR2 is SVGIG (reference sequence). This CDR3 has 17 residues. The CDR3 is CAWRPGQGLTTNEKLFF. CDR3 DNA sequence: TGTGCCTGGCGACCGGGACAGGGGTTAACGACTAATGAAAAACTGTTTTTT.

This chain connects TRBV15 to TRBJ2-4; D is unresolved. Germline V gives CDR1 LNHNV, CDR2 YYDKDF (reference sequence). The CDR3 sequence is 15 residues long. Trimming took 0 bases from V and 2 from J, leaving 8 bases between them. In DNA, the CDR3 is TGTGCCACCAGCAGAGATCCCCCCACCAAAAACATTCAGTACTTC. Encoded protein: CATSRDPPTKNIQYF.

The V and J genes are TRBV7-8 and TRBJ1-4; 8 positions agree with TRBD1. V shed 5 bases and J 4 bases; nucleotides not matched to a gene: 6. The CDR3 extends over 15 amino acids. Germline-derived CDR1 and CDR2 are SGHVS and FQNEAQ. The chain's CDR3 is CASSPLTGVNEKLFF. The CDR3 DNA reads as TGTGCCAGCAGCCCTTTGACAGGGGTTAATGAAAAACTGTTTTTT.

The chain has TRBV6-1 and TRBJ2-2, with 9 bases identical to TRBD2. The length of the CDR3 is 15 residues. The V segment lost 4 bases and the J segment 6 bases; nucleotides outside the gene matches: 6. The germline gives CDR1 MNHNS, CDR2 SASEGT. DNA of the CDR3: TGTGCCAGCAGTGGCGGGGGGGCCAGTTCCGGGGAGCTGTTTTTT. Translated, it gives CASSGGGASSGELFF.

The chain has TRBV19 and TRBJ2-7; D is perhaps TRBD2 (5 bases). The CDR3 is 14 amino acids. V lost 0 bases and J 1 base, leaving 7 bases between the germline ends. Germline V gene sequence: CDR1 LNHDA, CDR2 SQIVND (reference sequence). CDR3 bases: TGTGCCAGTAGTATAGATTGGGAGTCCTACGAGCAGTACTTC. Its translation is CASSIDWESYEQYF.

Comments on this clone: Sequence at one end of the junction differs from germline and may be a read error. The chain couples TRBV18 to TRBJ2-5; a weak D match, TRBD2 (6 bases). CDR3 size: 14 residues. Germline CDR1 is KGHSH and CDR2 is LQKENI. The CDR3, as DNA: TGTGCCAGCTCACCGGGGGGAATAAGAGAGGCCCAGTACTTC. It encodes CASSPGGIREAQYF.

The gene calls are TRBV27 and TRBJ1-1, with 8 bases lining up with TRBD1. In germline, CDR1 is MNHEY, CDR2 SMNVEV (reference sequence). The CDR3 has 17 residues. The V gene end was trimmed by 5 bases and the J gene end by 1 base; junction bases not matched to a gene: 12. CDR3 sequence: CASSPIGQGAPNTEAFF. The CDR3 DNA sequence: TGTGCCAGCAGTCCGATAGGACAGGGCGCTCCGAACACTGAAGCTTTCTTT.

V usage is TRBV27 and J usage is TRBJ2-3; 7 positions match TRBD1. V shed 4 bases and J 5 bases; nucleotides not matched to a gene: 9. Germline lookup yields CDR1 MNHEY and CDR2 SMNVEV (reference sequence). This CDR3 contains 15 residues. In DNA form, the CDR3 reads TGTGCCAGCAGTTCGTGGGACAGATTACAAGATACGCAGTATTTT. Its translation is CASSSWDRLQDTQYF.

The chain joins TRBV6-1 to TRBJ1-1; D may be TRBD1 (5 bases). V lost 5 bases and J lost 7, with 20 bases in between. Germline values: CDR1 MNHNS, CDR2 SASEGT. CDR3 length: 15 residues. The CDR3 DNA sequence: TGTGCCAGCAGTCCCCCTTGGGGCGCTTCGATTGAAGCTTTCTTT. This sequence encodes CASSPPWGASIEAFF.

This chain joins TRBV10-2 and TRBJ1-1, with a weak D call TRBD1 (6 bases). The germline gives CDR1 WSHSY, CDR2 SAAADI. V lost 0 bases, J lost 0 bases, and 8 bases lay in between. The CDR3 is 15 residues long. CDR3 residues: CASSESTGLNTEAFF. CDR3 nucleotides: TGCGCCAGCAGTGAGTCAACAGGGTTGAACACTGAAGCTTTCTTT.

The V gene is TRBV7-9, the J gene TRBJ1-4; D is ambiguous. This CDR3 region has 15 residues. Germline V gene data show CDR1 as SEHNR and CDR2 as FQNEAQ (reference sequence). The V gene lost 7 bases and the J gene lost 0 bases, with 12 bases spanning the gap. CDR3 in amino acids: CASTLQLPTNEKLFF. In DNA form, the CDR3 reads TGTGCCAGCACCCTTCAGTTACCAACTAATGAAAAACTGTTTTTT.

The chain recombines TRBV7-9 with TRBJ1-1; TRBD1 is a possible D gene (5 bases). Germline V gene data show CDR1 as SEHNR and CDR2 as FQNEAQ (reference sequence). The V and J ends lost 4 bases and 1 base respectively, with 7 bases between them. The CDR3 totals 13 residues. In DNA form, the CDR3 reads TGTGCCAGCAGCTCACAGGAGAACACTGAAGCTTTCTTT. Its protein product is CASSSQENTEAFF.

This clone was detected many times. The chain couples TRBV4-3 to TRBJ1-1, with 8 bases identical to TRBD1. This CDR3 has 14 residues. Trimming took 3 bases from V and 1 from J; bases not matched to a gene: 1. Looked up from germline, CDR1 is LGHNA and CDR2 is YSLEER. The CDR3 is CASSHGTGNTEAFF. CDR3 in DNA: TGCGCCAGCAGCCATGGGACAGGGAACACTGAAGCTTTCTTT.

The CDR3 is CASSTPDSLGQETQYF. The DNA for the CDR3 is TGTGCCAGCAGCACCCCGGACAGTTTGGGGCAAGAGACCCAGTACTTC. The chain couples TRBV21-1 to TRBJ2-5; TRBD1, the table's D call, lacks a check against the DNA. TRBV21-1 is described as a pseudogene. The CDR3 length is 16 residues.

This clone has a handful of counts. The chain couples TRBV5-1 to TRBJ2-3; TRBD2 matches at 11 bases. This CDR3 is 16 amino acids long. Germline loops: CDR1 SGHRS, CDR2 YFSETQ. The V segment lost 1 base and the J segment 1 base; nucleotides outside the gene matches: 2. CDR3: CASSLNSGGGTDTQYF. Written as DNA, the CDR3 is TGCGCCAGCAGCTTGAATAGCGGGGGGGGCACAGATACGCAGTATTTT.

This clone occurred a few times. This sequence joins TRBV29-1 and TRBJ1-2; D unclear. V was trimmed by 8 bases and J by 6 bases, leaving 22 bases between them. The CDR3 covers 14 residues. In germline, CDR1 is SQVTM, CDR2 ANQGSEA. The CDR3 loop is CSTPTERTSDGYTF. The CDR3 DNA sequence: TGCAGCACCCCAACGGAGCGGACGTCCGATGGCTACACCTTC.

The CDR3 reads CASSLGAGGGIYEQYF. As DNA, the CDR3 is TGTGCCAGCAGCTTAGGGGCCGGCGGGGGGATATACGAGCAGTACTTC. The chain is built from TRBV7-6 and TRBJ2-7, with 8 bases matching TRBD2. V trimming: 1 base; J trimming: 4 bases; junction bases outside the gene matches: 9. Germline V gene data show CDR1 as SGHVS and CDR2 as FNYEAQ. The CDR3 sequence is 16 residues long.

The chain employs TRBV9 and TRBJ1-1, with D hard to call. Trimming cost V 7 bases and J 7 bases, with 17 bases left between them. CDR1 SGDLS and CDR2 YYNGEE come from the germline V gene. The CDR3 is 13 residues long. The CDR3 DNA reads as TGTGCCAGCGGAGAGGGCCCTGGTGGTGAAGCTTTCTTT. Its translation: CASGEGPGGEAFF.

The rearrangement joins TRBV18 to TRBJ2-2, with 8 bases lining up with TRBD2. Losses at the gene ends were 2 bases for V and 4 bases for J; bases not matched to a gene: 0. Per the germline V gene, CDR1 is KGHSH and CDR2 is LQKENI. This CDR3 contains 14 residues. The CDR3 reads CASSPAGGTGELFF. CDR3 DNA sequence: TGTGCCAGCTCACCAGCGGGGGGCACCGGGGAGCTGTTTTTT.

The J gene is TRBJ1-6, the V gene TRBV6-5, with D maybe TRBD1 (6 bases). CDR3 length: 13 amino acids. V was cut by 6 bases and J by 8 bases, with 11 bases left in between. Germline V lookup: CDR1 MNHEY, CDR2 SVGAGI. DNA for the CDR3: TGTGCCAGCAGGGCTTCAGGGGATTCACCCCTCCACTTT. Amino acid sequence: CASRASGDSPLHF.

The chain has TRBV5-8 and TRBJ1-5; D possibly corresponds to TRBD1 (5 bases). CDR1 and CDR2 (germline): SGHTS, YDEGEE. Trimming shortened V by 3 bases and J by 3 bases, and 13 bases separated the two germline ends. The CDR3 totals 15 residues. In DNA form, the CDR3 reads TGTGCCAGCAGCTCTCGGACATTTCCCAATCAGCCCCAGCATTTT. Amino acids: CASSSRTFPNQPQHF.

This clone was observed a single time. The chain has TRBV14 and TRBJ1-2; D ambiguous. The length of the CDR3 is 14 residues. Per the germline V gene, CDR1 is SGHDN and CDR2 is FVKESK. V dropped 0 bases and J dropped 6 bases, with 11 bases sitting between them. The CDR3 loop reads CASSQDIGTNGYTF. The CDR3 bases are TGTGCCAGCAGCCAAGATATAGGTACTAATGGCTACACCTTC.

J is TRBJ1-1 and V is TRBV18; 11 bases map to TRBD1. V shed 4 bases, J shed 7 bases, and the junction held 2 bases outside the gene matches. The CDR3 runs 13 residues. Germline loops: CDR1 KGHSH, CDR2 LQKENI. The CDR3 DNA reads as TGTGCCAGCTCACGGACAGGGGGCCTTGAAGCTTTCTTT. It is translated as CASSRTGGLEAFF.

V is TRBV6-1 and J is TRBJ2-2, with TRBD1 matching over 7 bases. CDR3 length: 14 amino acids. V was pared by 5 bases and J by 5 bases, with 5 bases of the junction left unmatched. CDR1 and CDR2 (germline): MNHNS, SASEGT. The CDR3 bases are TGTGCCAGCAGTCGCAAGGGGGCTACCGGGGAGCTGTTTTTT. Encoded protein: CASSRKGATGELFF.